Following are 6 T cell receptor beta chains from one sample sequenced in a study of T-cell memory formation after mild COVID-19. Each CDR3 protein gets one entry after TCRdb re-called the 5' RACE reads with MiXCR. The sample carries around 450,000 distinct CDR3 sequences, approximately 24% recorded once. Material: PBMCs or a T cell subset sorted from them (not recorded which). These receptors were collected from an adult woman who had mild COVID-19 (a few samples of this study predate the infection). Cell type and time point are not known.

The chain joins TRBV19 to TRBJ1-5; D is perhaps TRBD1 (6 bases). This CDR3 is built from 14 residues. Germline V gene data show CDR1 as LNHDA and CDR2 as SQIVND (reference sequence). The V and J ends lost 5 bases and 4 bases respectively, with 12 bases between them. Here the CDR3 DNA reads TGTGCCAGTAGTCTTACAGGGTCTAATCAGCCCCAGCATTTT. Protein sequence: CASSLTGSNQPQHF.

This chain links TRBV24-1 with TRBJ2-2; 8 bases line up with TRBD1. This CDR3 spans 17 amino acids. V gave up 3 bases and J gave up 4 bases; unmatched junction bases: 9. CDR1 and CDR2 (germline): KGHDR, SFDVKD. The DNA of the CDR3 is TGTGCCACCAGTGATCCGACAGGGGCCAGGGGCACCGGGGAGCTGTTTTTT. It codes for CATSDPTGARGTGELFF.

The rearrangement joins TRBV7-2 to TRBJ2-1; 10 bases fit TRBD2. The CDR3 totals 14 residues. Unmatched junction bases numbered 9, after V lost 1 base and J lost 15 bases. Germline assignment: CDR1 SGHTA and CDR2 FQGNSA. CDR3 DNA sequence: TGTGCCAGCAGCTTAGGGGCTAGCGGGAGTGCTCGGTTCTTC. The encoded protein is CASSLGASGSARFF.

The chain links TRBV3-1 to TRBJ1-2; a possible D gene is TRBD1 (5 bases). The CDR3 length is 15 residues. In germline, CDR1 is LGHDT, CDR2 YNNKEL (reference sequence). V lost 1 base to trimming and J lost 4 bases, with 13 bases between them. For the CDR3, the DNA is TGTGCCAGCAGCCAAGGACAGCTCGTTGGCTATGGCTACACCTTC. Translating gives CASSQGQLVGYGYTF.

This clonotype was counted a few times. The chain combines TRBV7-8 with TRBJ1-3, with no clear D. The CDR3 contains 14 residues. The V end was cut by 5 bases, the J end by 0 bases, with 8 bases between. Germline V gene sequence: CDR1 SGHVS, CDR2 FQNEAQ. The CDR3 DNA reads TGTGCCAGCAGCCCCCGGAGCTCTGGAAACACCATATATTTT. It translates to CASSPRSSGNTIYF.

This clonotype was seen more than once but under ten times. The V and J genes are TRBV2 and TRBJ2-3, with D possibly TRBD1 on 5 matching bases. Trimming took off 2 bases at V and 0 bases at J, with 9 bases between the two ends. In germline, CDR1 is SNHLY, CDR2 FYNNEI. CDR3 length: 15 amino acids. CDR3 sequence: CASSEQGSSTDTQYF. The CDR3 bases are TGTGCCAGCAGTGAACAGGGATCTAGCACAGATACGCAGTATTTT.